This record looks at one T cell receptor beta chain sequence and its context. This sample is drawn from a study of control samples from healthy donors and cancer patients. CDR1 is MNHNS, CDR2 SASEGT, per germline. This CDR3 spans 15 amino acids. V shed 2 bases and J shed 2 bases, with 10 bases lying between them. The assay was immunoSEQ multiplex PCR, and TCRdb's table has in-frame clones only and misses some. The sample shows about 170,000 clones, roughly 95% of them seen only once. Sequencing was performed on blood. V usage is TRBV6-1 and J usage is TRBJ1-5; D is possibly TRBD1 (6 bases). The sequence derives from a woman aged 60-75 years in good health. Here the CDR3 reads CASSEHREGNQPQHF. In DNA form, the CDR3 reads TGTGCCAGCAGTGAACACAGGGAAGGCAATCAGCCCCAGCATTTT.